This T cell receptor (beta chain) was sequenced during a study of technical replicates of blood from a few donors (dated by TCRdb to the late 2010s). Comment on this clone: The antigen it binds to is not known. No per-base quality is available; no much larger clone lies one base away.

The library was obtained by the immunoSEQ multiplex PCR assay. Here the immuneACCESS table is served through TCRdb, limited to in-frame sequences with V and J called. Missing clones are a known gap in these copies; in checked studies unresolved V genes cover under half, and the rest lacks a known reason. Within this sample are 14,000 or so clones, with 80% to 85% of them counted one time only. Around an eighth of the sample lies in the top ten. This sequence was found in a human donor in good health. The specimen was PBMCs.

The nucleotide sequence reads TGCGCCAGCAGCCAGAACTCTAGACAGGCCTACGAGCAGTACTTC. Translated, this is CASSQNSRQAYEQYF. Recombination connected TRBV4-1 to TRBJ2-7, and possibly TRBD1, on 6 matching bases. A distance of 14 bases separates the germline ends of V and J, which lose 3 bases and 2 bases respectively. The germline V gene supplies CDR1 MGHRA and CDR2 YSYEKL. Spanning cysteine to phenylalanine, the CDR3 consists of 15 amino acids. The retained sequence is limited to the CDR3, 45 bases, with the frame set at the first base.